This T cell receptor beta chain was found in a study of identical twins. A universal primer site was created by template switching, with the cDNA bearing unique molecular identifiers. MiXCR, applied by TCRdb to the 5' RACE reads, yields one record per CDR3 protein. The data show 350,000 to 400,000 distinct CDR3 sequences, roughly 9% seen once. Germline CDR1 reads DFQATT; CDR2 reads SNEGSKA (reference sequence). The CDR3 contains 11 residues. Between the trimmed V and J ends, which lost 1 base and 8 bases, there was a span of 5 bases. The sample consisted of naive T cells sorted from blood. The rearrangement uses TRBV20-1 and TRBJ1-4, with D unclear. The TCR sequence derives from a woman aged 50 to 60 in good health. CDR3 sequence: CSARVGEKLFF. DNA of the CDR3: TGCAGTGCTAGAGTGGGCGAAAAACTGTTTTTT.